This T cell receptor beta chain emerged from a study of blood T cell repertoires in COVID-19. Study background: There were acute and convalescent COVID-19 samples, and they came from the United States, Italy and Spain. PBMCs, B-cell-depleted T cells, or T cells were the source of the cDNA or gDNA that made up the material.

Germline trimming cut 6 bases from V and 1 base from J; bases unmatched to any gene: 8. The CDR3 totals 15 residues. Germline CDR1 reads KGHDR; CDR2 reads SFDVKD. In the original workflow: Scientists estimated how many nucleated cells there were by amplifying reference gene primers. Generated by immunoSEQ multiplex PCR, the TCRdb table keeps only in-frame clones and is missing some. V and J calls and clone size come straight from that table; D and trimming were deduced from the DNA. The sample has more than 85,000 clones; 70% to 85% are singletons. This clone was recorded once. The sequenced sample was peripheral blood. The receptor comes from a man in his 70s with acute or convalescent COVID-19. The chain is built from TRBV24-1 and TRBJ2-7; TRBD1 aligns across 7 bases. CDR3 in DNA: TGTGCCACCAGTTCTTCCGAGACAGGGTCCTACGAGCAGTACTTC. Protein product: CATSSSETGSYEQYF.